The TCR beta chain under discussion was sequenced for a study of T cell responses to AZD1222 COVID-19 vaccine. Study findings and constraints: Every sample of the repertoires postdated the peak T cell response. There were mostly white British donors and more females than males, and clonal diversity was possibly underestimated. The study found Spike-specific TCR breadth and depth rose after two AZD1222 doses.

The CDR3 runs 14 residues. V was cut by 1 base and J by 0 bases, with 8 bases left in between. Germline lookup yields CDR1 SGHNT and CDR2 YYREEE (reference sequence). Clones were read by immunoSEQ multiplex PCR, and TCRdb kept only the in-frame ones, dropping some. The sample gives around 200,000 clones, just over 85% of which show up once; approximately 8% is in the top ten. A single count supports this clone. Its antigen is unknown. The starting material was peripheral blood, obtained on day 0 of AZD1222 vaccination. This clonotype was obtained from an adult in good health. The V gene is TRBV5-4, the J gene TRBJ2-7; D possibly matches TRBD1 or TRBD2 (5 bases each). In DNA, the CDR3 is TGTGCCAGCAGCTTGTGGGACGGCTCCTACGAGCAGTACTTC. It specifies CASSLWDGSYEQYF. Together with reference TRBV5-4 and TRBJ2-7, the CDR3 gives the full variable domain: ETGVTQSPTHLIKTRGQQVTLRCSSQSGHNTVSWYQQALGQGPQFIFQYYREEENGRGNFPPRFSGLQFPNYSSELNVNALELDDSALYLCASSLWDGSYEQYFGPGTRLTVT.